This T cell receptor (beta chain) is drawn from a study of blood T cells in healthy people across ages. Study conclusions and caveats: Compared with aged donors, long-lived donors showed fewer expanded clones, suggesting selection. Naive T cell percentage and TCR beta diversity correlated strongly. Per million T cells, TCR beta diversity dropped about linearly as age rose.

Combining a sample-barcoded 5' primer with a J-beta primer mix, a second PCR ran for 7 to 11 cycles. The authors tagged each cDNA molecule using a template-switch adaptor with 12 random nucleotides. TCRdb re-called the 5' RACE reads through MiXCR, storing one row per CDR3 protein. The table has fewer than 950,000 distinct CDR3 sequences, about 55% seen once. Trimming removed 3 bases from V and 4 bases from J, with 12 bases in between. Germline V gene sequence: CDR1 LGHDT, CDR2 YNNKEL (reference sequence). The CDR3 contains 14 residues. In this sample, this clonotype turned up a few times. What it binds is not known.

This clonotype was sampled from a man at least 80 years old in good health. The sequencing sample was made of blood. The genes are TRBV3-1 and TRBJ1-1; perhaps TRBD1 as D (6 bases). This CDR3 is CASSHRHRVTEAFF. Here the CDR3 DNA reads TGTGCCAGCAGCCACCGCCACAGGGTCACTGAAGCTTTCTTT.